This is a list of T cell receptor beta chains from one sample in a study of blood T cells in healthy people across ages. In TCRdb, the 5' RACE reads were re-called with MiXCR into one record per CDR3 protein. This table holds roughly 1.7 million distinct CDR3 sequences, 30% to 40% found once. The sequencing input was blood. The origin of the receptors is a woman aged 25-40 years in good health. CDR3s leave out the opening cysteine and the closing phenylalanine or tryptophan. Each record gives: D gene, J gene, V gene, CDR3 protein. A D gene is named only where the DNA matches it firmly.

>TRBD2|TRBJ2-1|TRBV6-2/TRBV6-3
ASSYFEAQRGWYNEQF
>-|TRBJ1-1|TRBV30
AWSFWLEGMNTGAF
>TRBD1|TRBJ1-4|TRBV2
ASQGQLNEKLF
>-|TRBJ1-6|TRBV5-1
ASSLVTADNSPLY
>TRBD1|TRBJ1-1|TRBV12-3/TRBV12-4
ASSLGQGRAF
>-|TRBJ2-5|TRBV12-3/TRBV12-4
ASSFRGTQY
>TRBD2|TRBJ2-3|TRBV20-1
SARDGSGVYTDTQY
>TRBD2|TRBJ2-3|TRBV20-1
SARGLAVYTDTQY
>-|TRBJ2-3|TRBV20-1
SARGGQDTDTQY
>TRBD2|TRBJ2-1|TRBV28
ASNVPARTSAYNEQF
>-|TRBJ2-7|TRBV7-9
ASSPDGSSYEQY
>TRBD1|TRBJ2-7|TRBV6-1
ASRSDRDSYEQY
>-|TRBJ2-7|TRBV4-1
ASSLLGQPTYEQY
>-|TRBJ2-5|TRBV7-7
ASSLYLTEQETQY
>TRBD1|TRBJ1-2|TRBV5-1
ASSRTGGAGYT
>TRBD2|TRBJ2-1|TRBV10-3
AIRGLAGGPSEF
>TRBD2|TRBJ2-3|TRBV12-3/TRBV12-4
ASSSHSGPREDTQY
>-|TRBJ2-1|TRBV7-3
ASSLTVLDEQF
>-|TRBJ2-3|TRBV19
ASSAETSTTDTQY
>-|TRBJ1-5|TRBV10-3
AIKNTREPNQPQH
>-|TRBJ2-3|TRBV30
AGDIPNTDTQY
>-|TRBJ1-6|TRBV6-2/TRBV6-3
ASSRTAWSSYNSPLH
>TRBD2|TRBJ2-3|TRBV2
ASNLGSGGAVDTQY
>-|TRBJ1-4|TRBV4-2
ASSQVGQGSEKLF
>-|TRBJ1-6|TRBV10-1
ASSDGNNSPLH
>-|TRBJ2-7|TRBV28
ASSLRGEQY
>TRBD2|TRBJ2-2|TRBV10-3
AISFKREPNTGELF
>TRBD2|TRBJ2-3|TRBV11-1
ASSRTSGSQDTQY
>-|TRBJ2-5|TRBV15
ATSRDGGKETQY
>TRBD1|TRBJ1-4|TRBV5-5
ASSLIRGTNEKLF
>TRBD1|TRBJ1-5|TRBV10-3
AISDGGGEAQPQH
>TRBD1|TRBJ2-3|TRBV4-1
ATRTGVWADTQY
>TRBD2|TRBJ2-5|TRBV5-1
ASSLGLAGVETQY
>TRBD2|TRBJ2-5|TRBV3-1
ASSRTSGAHPGTQY